The 16 T cell receptor beta chains presented below share a single source sample, sequenced in a study of spatial heterogeneity in lung cancer. Study-wide results and limits: The number of expanded tumor alpha and beta chains correlated with mutation number.

Specified time point: sample taken at primary tumor resection. Their antigens are not known. MiXCR, applied by TCRdb to the 5' RACE reads, yields one record per CDR3 protein. The sample has about 2,100 distinct CDR3 sequences; about 2.4% are singletons. Sequencing used lung tumor tissue, obtained at surgery. The receptors shown here come from a male donor with early-stage non-small cell lung cancer.

This clonotype is deemed medium-sized. CDR3 amino acids: CASSPAAANTEAFF. CDR3 DNA sequence: TGCGCCAGCAGCCCCGCGGCAGCGAACACTGAAGCTTTCTTT. This chain joins TRBV5-1 and TRBJ1-1; no definite D call. V lost 4 bases to trimming and J lost 1 base, with 11 bases between them. The CDR3 totals 14 residues. Germline V gene data show CDR1 as SGHRS and CDR2 as YFSETQ.

In its sample, this clonotype ranks as medium-sized. The rearrangement links TRBV7-9 to TRBJ1-5, with TRBD1 matching 11 bases. Per germline, CDR1 SEHNR and CDR2 FQNEAQ (reference sequence). The CDR3 consists of 17 residues. V lost 0 bases, J lost 3 bases, and 4 bases stayed unmatched. The CDR3 DNA reads as TGTGCCAGCAGCTTAGCCGGGACAGGGGGTCTCAATCAGCCCCAGCATTTT. It encodes CASSLAGTGGLNQPQHF.

This clonotype is medium-sized within its sample. Here the CDR3 DNA reads TGCAGTGCTAGAGATCCGTCGGACCCTATAGCCAAAAACATTCAGTACTTC. Translated, it gives CSARDPSDPIAKNIQYF. This chain uses TRBV20-1 with TRBJ2-4, with D unclear. V was clipped by 0 bases and J by 0 bases, with 15 bases between them. CDR3 size: 17 residues. From germline, CDR1 is DFQATT and CDR2 SNEGSKA (reference sequence).

This clonotype was counted many times. The chain combines TRBV29-1 with TRBJ2-3; D is uncertain. V was trimmed by 3 bases and J by 0 bases, leaving 4 bases between them. The CDR3 spans 12 residues. CDR1 is SQVTM, CDR2 ANQGSEA, per germline. The CDR3 DNA is TGCAGCGTTGAGGCTAGCACAGATACGCAGTATTTT. The encoded protein is CSVEASTDTQYF.

In its sample, this clonotype ranks as medium-sized. This rearrangement joins TRBV30 to TRBJ2-2; 9 bases map to TRBD1. Germline assignment: CDR1 GTSNPN and CDR2 SVGIG (reference sequence). The CDR3 has 16 amino acids. V shed 2 bases, J shed 6 bases, and the junction held 10 bases outside the gene matches. The CDR3 spells CAWSLPGTGYSGELFF. CDR3 sequence (DNA): TGTGCCTGGAGTTTGCCTGGGACAGGGTACTCCGGGGAGCTGTTTTTT.

This clonotype is judged medium-sized. This chain uses TRBV7-3 with TRBJ2-3; D may correspond to TRBD1 or TRBD2 (5 bases each). V was clipped by 3 bases and J by 0 bases, with 10 bases between them. The CDR3 has 15 amino acids. Germline CDR1 SGHTA, CDR2 FQGTGA. The chain's CDR3 is CASSFGDLSTDTQYF. CDR3 nucleotides: TGTGCCAGCAGCTTCGGGGACCTGAGCACAGATACGCAGTATTTT.

At least ten counts were recorded for this clonotype. The chain links TRBV7-6 to TRBJ2-1; TRBD2 aligns across 8 bases. Unmatched junction bases numbered 13, after V lost 5 bases and J lost 7 bases. Germline V gene sequence: CDR1 SGHVS, CDR2 FNYEAQ. The CDR3 is made up of 16 amino acids. In DNA form, the CDR3 reads TGTGCCAGCAGCAATGCCCGGGGGGGCGTTGATAATGAGCAGTTCTTC. Protein: CASSNARGGVDNEQFF.

Sample share makes this clonotype large (0.1 to 1%). The rearrangement links TRBV6-2 or TRBV6-3 to TRBJ1-5; D might be TRBD1 (6 bases). Trimming pared 7 bases from V and 5 bases from J, leaving 15 bases between. This CDR3 has 14 amino acids. Looked up from germline, CDR1 is MNHEY and CDR2 is SVGEGT. CDR3 sequence (DNA): TGTGCCAGCATGATGACAGGCAGTCATCAGCCCCAGCATTTT. Translated: CASMMTGSHQPQHF.

In this sample, this clonotype is medium-sized. The rearrangement uses TRBV27 and TRBJ2-5; D is possibly TRBD2 (5 bases). CDR1 and CDR2 (germline): MNHEY, SMNVEV (reference sequence). Trimming cost V 7 bases and J 4 bases, with 19 bases left between them. The CDR3 has 15 residues. CDR3 nucleotide sequence: TGTGCCAGCAAAAGCCTCCCAAGCGGTCCAGAGACCCAGTACTTC. Translating gives CASKSLPSGPETQYF.

This clonotype counts as medium-sized. This chain connects TRBV28 to TRBJ1-3; tentative D call: TRBD1 (5 bases). The CDR3 sequence is 16 residues long. Germline loops: CDR1 MDHEN, CDR2 SYDVKM. Trimming took 5 bases from V and 2 from J, leaving 16 bases between them. The DNA of the CDR3 is TGTGCCAGCAGTGGGGCAGGATCCCATGCTGGAAACACCATATATTTT. It codes for CASSGAGSHAGNTIYF.

Judged by abundance, this clonotype is medium-sized. The chain has TRBV11-2 and TRBJ2-1; no definite D call. CDR3 size: 13 residues. Germline V CDR1 and CDR2: SGHAT, FQNNGV. Deletions cut 4 bases from V and 8 bases from J, with 12 bases between. CDR3 loop: CASSWTGQDEQFF. CDR3 nucleotide sequence: TGTGCCAGCAGCTGGACGGGCCAGGATGAGCAGTTCTTC.

This clonotype is medium-sized in the sample. The chain joins TRBV3-1 to TRBJ1-4, with D unresolved. The CDR3 runs 12 residues. Germline V gene lookup returns CDR1 LGHDT and CDR2 YNNKEL (reference sequence). Trimming cost V 4 bases and J 10 bases, with 10 bases left between them. Here the CDR3 reads CASSLDRRKLFF. As DNA, the CDR3 is TGTGCCAGCAGCCTCGACCGGCGAAAACTGTTTTTT.

This clonotype qualifies as medium-sized. The chain combines TRBV7-9 with TRBJ2-5, with unresolved D. Per germline, CDR1 SEHNR and CDR2 FQNEAQ (reference sequence). V shed 2 bases and J shed 5 bases, with 9 bases lying between them. The length of the CDR3 is 13 residues. CDR3 nucleotides: TGTGCCAGCAGCTTAATCCAGCCGGAGACCCAGTACTTC. Translating gives CASSLIQPETQYF.

This clonotype ranks as medium-sized. The genes are TRBV7-2 and TRBJ2-5; D call uncertain. The V end lost 5 bases, the J end lost 7 bases, and 14 bases lay between the germline ends. The germline V gene encodes CDR1 SGHTA and CDR2 FQGNSA. The CDR3 spans 13 residues. Written as DNA, the CDR3 is TGTGCCAGCAGCCAAGGCCCGATTGGGACCCAGTACTTC. It specifies CASSQGPIGTQYF.

In its sample, this clonotype was seen many times. V usage is TRBV6-2 or TRBV6-3 and J usage is TRBJ2-1, with D maybe TRBD2 (5 bases). The CDR3 runs to 18 residues. Germline CDR1 reads MNHEY; CDR2 reads SVGEGT. Between the trimmed V and J ends, which lost 2 bases and 3 bases, there was a span of 20 bases. CDR3 region: CASSYPETAYTSYNEQFF. As DNA, the CDR3 is TGTGCCAGCAGTTACCCCGAAACGGCGTACACTAGCTACAATGAGCAGTTCTTC.

In its sample, this clonotype ranks as medium-sized. The genes are TRBV20-1 and TRBJ2-7; 8 bases map to TRBD2. CDR3 length: 14 amino acids. Germline V gives CDR1 DFQATT, CDR2 SNEGSKA (reference sequence). V lost 6 bases, J lost 3 bases, and 10 bases stayed unmatched. CDR3 region: CSATWTGGSYEQYF. The CDR3 DNA is TGCAGTGCAACCTGGACGGGAGGGAGCTACGAGCAGTACTTC.